The next 10 T cell receptor beta chains were all read from a single sample in a study of Graves' ophthalmopathy and Graves' hyperthyroidism. TCR beta CDR3 amplification used RNA transcripts. RT-PCR in the first round used HTBI primers; a second-round multiplex PCR followed. From the multiplex PCR reads, TCRdb called clonotypes with MiXCR, one entry per CDR3 protein. The table includes roughly 480,000 distinct CDR3 sequences, over 13% detected once. The sample was blood. These receptors were obtained from a woman aged 25 to 39 with Graves' ophthalmopathy.

This clonotype was counted only a few times. This may arise from a read error, as a much more abundant clone is one base away. The chain employs TRBV6-1 and TRBJ2-6, with 8 nucleotides matching TRBD1. The CDR3 length is 16 residues. V shed 8 bases, J shed 0 bases, and the junction held 6 bases outside the gene matches. Germline V lookup: CDR1 MNHNS, CDR2 SASEGT. CDR3 in DNA: TGTGCCAGCTGCGGACAGGGTGGCTCTGGGGCCAACGTCCTGACTTTC. It translates to CASCGQGGSGANVLTF.

This clonotype was counted many times. J is TRBJ1-1 and V is TRBV12-3 or TRBV12-4, with a tentative D call TRBD1 (6 bases). V gave up 3 bases and J gave up 0 bases, with 17 bases separating them. The CDR3 consists of 17 residues. CDR3 region: CASSFPEGGIVNTEAFF. The DNA of the CDR3 is TGTGCCAGCAGTTTCCCCGAGGGGGGGATAGTGAACACTGAAGCTTTCTTT.

This clonotype was seen only a few times. The chain recombines TRBV7-2 with TRBJ1-2; D gene unclear. Germline V gives CDR1 SGHTA, CDR2 FQGNSA. V lost 6 bases, J lost 5 bases, and 19 bases lay in between. This CDR3 is 15 amino acids long. CDR3 in amino acids: CASRPSKRAGYGYTF. The CDR3 nucleotides read TGTGCCAGCAGGCCCTCAAAGCGGGCAGGATATGGCTACACCTTC.

In its sample, this clonotype was seen many times. The chain recombines TRBV28 with TRBJ1-2; D is ambiguous. This CDR3 has 13 residues. CDR1 and CDR2 (germline): MDHEN, SYDVKM. The ends were cut back, 2 bases at V and 4 bases at J, with 8 bases in the middle. CDR3 sequence reads: CASSLPAIYGYTF. The CDR3 region has the DNA TGTGCCAGCAGTTTACCCGCTATCTATGGCTACACCTTC.

This clonotype has a count of ten or more. This may arise from a read error, as a much more abundant clone is one base away. V and J are TRBV11-2 and TRBJ2-5; D gene ambiguous. CDR1 SGHAT and CDR2 FQNNGV come from the germline V gene. The germline V and J ends were trimmed by 1 base and 3 bases, with 6 bases remaining between them. The CDR3 covers 13 residues. This chain's CDR3 is CASSLAPEETQYF. The CDR3 bases are TGTGCCAGCAGCTTAGCCCCGGAAGAGACCCAGTACTTC.

Concerning this clonotype itself: A much larger clonotype is one base distant, so this may be a read error. This chain links TRBV15 with TRBJ2-5; D ambiguous. Germline CDR1 reads LNHNV; CDR2 reads YYDKDF (reference sequence). CDR3 length equals 14 residues. The CDR3 DNA sequence: TGTGCCACCAGCAGAGCGGGCTACCAAGAGGCCCAGTACTTC. This sequence encodes CATSRAGYQEAQYF.

This clonotype was detected ten times or more. The V gene is TRBV27, the J gene TRBJ1-2; D unresolved. Germline V gene sequence: CDR1 MNHEY, CDR2 SMNVEV (reference sequence). The CDR3 loop spans 13 amino acids. V dropped 2 bases and J dropped 4 bases, with 8 bases sitting between them. DNA for the CDR3: TGTGCCAGCAGTTTAAGGGTTGGCTATGGCTACACCTTC. Amino acid sequence: CASSLRVGYGYTF.

This clonotype was detected many times. The V call is TRBV11-1, the J call TRBJ1-1, with 8 bases fitting TRBD1. The CDR3 has 13 residues. The V and J ends lost 5 bases and 4 bases, in that order; junction bases with no gene match: 3. Germline values: CDR1 SGHAT, CDR2 FQDESV (reference sequence). The CDR3 bases are TGTGCCAGCAGCGTAGACAGGGGCACTGAAGCTTTCTTT. Translating gives CASSVDRGTEAFF.

The V call is TRBV28, the J call TRBJ2-7; TRBD2 aligns across 9 bases. Germline CDR1 MDHEN, CDR2 SYDVKM. The V gene end was trimmed by 3 bases and the J gene end by 0 bases; junction bases not matched to a gene: 6. This CDR3 spans 16 amino acids. CDR3 nucleotides: TGTGCCAGCAGTTTGGTCGGTAGCGGGAGCTCCTACGAGCAGTACTTC. Translation: CASSLVGSGSSYEQYF.

This clonotype was observed many times. V usage is TRBV12-3 or TRBV12-4 and J usage is TRBJ2-5; D gene unclear. The CDR3 runs to 14 residues. V was cut by 5 bases and J by 4 bases, with 14 bases left in between. Here the CDR3 reads CASSLFESSETQYF. In DNA, the CDR3 is TGTGCCAGCAGTCTCTTTGAGAGTTCAGAGACCCAGTACTTC.